A single sample is the source of the 7 T cell receptor beta chains below, sequenced in a study of T cell changes during pregnancy in multiple sclerosis. Here immunoSEQ multiplex PCR was the method, and the copy in TCRdb shows in-frame clones only, minus some. Here the sample spans 60,000 to 90,000 clones, 70% to 90% being singletons. The sequences come from peripheral blood, collected before pregnancy. The receptors come from a female donor with multiple sclerosis, enrolled in a pregnancy study.

The chain couples TRBV5-4 to TRBJ2-1, with 9 bases aligning to TRBD2. The trim removed 0 bases at V and 4 bases at J, leaving 5 bases unmatched. The CDR3 is 16 residues long. Germline V gives CDR1 SGHNT, CDR2 YYREEE (reference sequence). The CDR3 DNA reads TGTGCCAGCAGCTTGGGGGGTAGCGGGGGATACAATGAGCAGTTCTTC. It yields the protein CASSLGGSGGYNEQFF.

The chain uses TRBV5-4 and TRBJ2-7; 7 nucleotides match TRBD1. V dropped 2 bases and J dropped 5; count of bases not matched to a gene: 4. CDR1 is SGHNT and CDR2 is YYREEE in the germline V gene (reference sequence). The CDR3 runs to 13 residues. The CDR3 DNA is TGTGCCAGCAGCTTTTGGGACAGTGACGAGCAGTACTTC. Translating gives CASSFWDSDEQYF.

The chain combines TRBV9 with TRBJ2-1, with 11 positions matching TRBD2. The junction had 9 bases not matched to a gene; V was cut back by 4 bases and J by 9 bases. CDR1 is SGDLS and CDR2 is YYNGEE in the germline V gene. There are 15 residues in the CDR3. The CDR3 DNA follows: TGTGCCAGCAGCCCTATAGCGGGGGGGCAGAGTGAGCAGTTCTTC. Protein: CASSPIAGGQSEQFF.

The gene calls are TRBV7-2 and TRBJ1-1; D is undetermined. With 5 bases removed from V and 4 bases from J, the gap between germline ends came to 17 bases. Germline CDR1 is SGHTA and CDR2 is FQGNSA. CDR3 length: 15 residues. CDR3 DNA sequence: TGTGCCAGCAGCGCCGATCCCCGAGGGTCCACTGAAGCTTTCTTT. Translating it yields CASSADPRGSTEAFF.

Of note for this clone: One junction end does not reproduce the germline sequence, and a read error may be involved. The gene calls are TRBV4-1 and TRBJ2-7, with a weak D call TRBD2 (6 bases). The V gene's germline CDR1 is MGHRA and CDR2 YSYEKL. There are 18 residues in the CDR3. The CDR3 loop reads CASSQDGAGLSDLYGQYF. The CDR3, as DNA: TGCGCCAGCAGCCAAGATGGGGCGGGACTGTCTGACCTCTACGGGCAGTACTTC.

This clone was counted a few times. This sequence joins TRBV2 and TRBJ1-2; D is perhaps TRBD1 (6 bases). CDR1 and CDR2 (germline): SNHLY, FYNNEI. V dropped 5 bases and J dropped 8 bases, with 18 bases sitting between them. The CDR3 loop spans 14 amino acids. The CDR3 nucleotides read TGTGCCAGCAGTCGACGGGGACAAGGGGACGGCTACACCTTC. Amino acid sequence: CASSRRGQGDGYTF.

DNA for the CDR3: TGTGCCAGCAGTTATCGGCGGGGGGCGAACACTGAAGCTTTCTTT. Translation: CASSYRRGANTEAFF. The chain links TRBV6-5 to TRBJ1-1, with D possibly matching TRBD1 (6 bases). V lost 3 bases to trimming and J lost 1 base, with 12 bases between them. Germline loops: CDR1 MNHEY, CDR2 SVGAGI. The CDR3 totals 15 residues.